The clone carrying this T cell receptor (beta chain) was seen many times. What it binds is not known. With 6 bases removed from V and 7 bases from J, the gap between germline ends came to 9 bases. The CDR3 has 11 amino acids. The data belong to a study of T cells in Graves' hyperthyroidism and ophthalmopathy. Regions amplified from RNA transcripts were the TCR beta CDR3 regions. TCR CDR3 underwent first-round RT-PCR with the HTBI primer set. MiXCR, run by TCRdb on the multiplex PCR reads, gives a single entry per CDR3 protein. Here the sample spans fewer than 550,000 distinct CDR3 sequences, approximately 25% being singletons. General study results and limits: The majority of expanded thyroid clonotypes above 0.001 also appeared in blood.

Sequencing used blood. The chain recombines TRBV12-3 or TRBV12-4 with TRBJ1-1, with a tentative D call TRBD1 (6 bases). This clonotype originated in a young woman with Graves' ophthalmopathy. CDR3 sequence: CASRQGLEAFF. CDR3 nucleotide sequence: TGTGCCAGCAGACAGGGACTTGAAGCTTTCTTT.